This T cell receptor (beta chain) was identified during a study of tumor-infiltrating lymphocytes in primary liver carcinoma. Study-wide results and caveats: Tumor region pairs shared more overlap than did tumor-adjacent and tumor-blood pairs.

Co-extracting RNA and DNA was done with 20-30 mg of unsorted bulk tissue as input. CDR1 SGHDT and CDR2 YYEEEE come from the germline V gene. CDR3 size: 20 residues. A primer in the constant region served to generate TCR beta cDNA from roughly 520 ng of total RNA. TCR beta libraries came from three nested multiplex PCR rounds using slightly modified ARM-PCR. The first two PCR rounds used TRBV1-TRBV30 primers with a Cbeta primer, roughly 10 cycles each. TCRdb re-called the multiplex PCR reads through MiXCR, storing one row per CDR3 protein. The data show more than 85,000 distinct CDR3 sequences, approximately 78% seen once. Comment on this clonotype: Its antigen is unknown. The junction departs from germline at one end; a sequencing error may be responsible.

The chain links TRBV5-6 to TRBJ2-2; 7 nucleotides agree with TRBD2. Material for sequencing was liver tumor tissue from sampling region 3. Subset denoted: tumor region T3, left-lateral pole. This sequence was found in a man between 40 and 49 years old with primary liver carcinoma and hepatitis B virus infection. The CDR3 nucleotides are TGTGCCAGTAGCTTACTAATCAGTGGCGGGAGCCATACGAACACCGGGGAGCTGTTTTTT. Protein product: CASSLLISGGSHTNTGELFF.